The next 19 T cell receptor beta chains were all read from a single sample in a study of cytomegalovirus exposure and HLA in healthy donors. Use of 60 Vbeta and 13 Jbeta primers characterized the PCR. Here immunoSEQ multiplex PCR was the method, and the copy in TCRdb shows in-frame clones only, minus some. Of approximately 110,000 clones listed, roughly 82% are singletons. Sequencing was done on a sample of PBMCs. Receptors originate from a woman in her forties in good health and CMV-seropositive.

V gene TRBV5-3 combines with J gene TRBJ2-2; the match to TRBD2 covers 10 bases. TRBV5-3 is placed among ORFs of uncertain function. This CDR3 has 16 residues. V shed 5 bases and J 5 bases; nucleotides not matched to a gene: 9. The CDR3 nucleotides read TGTGCCAGAAGTGCTATAGCGGGAGGTAGTACCGGGGAGCTGTTTTTT. It specifies CARSAIAGGSTGELFF.

On this clone itself: At the DNA level, this CDR3 is encoded by other sequences in the same sample as well. The chain joins TRBV2 to TRBJ2-5, with 11 bases matching TRBD2. Germline CDR1 is SNHLY and CDR2 is FYNNEI. The CDR3 loop spans 15 amino acids. J was trimmed by 2 bases and V by 7 bases; bases with no gene match: 6. The CDR3 reads CASIRASGRQETQYF. The CDR3 nucleotides read TGTGCCAGCATTCGGGCTAGCGGGAGGCAAGAGACCCAGTACTTC.

Worth noting for this clone: Germline is not matched at one junction end, which may reflect a read error. This rearrangement joins TRBV5-1 to TRBJ1-5, with TRBD1 identical over 9 bases. This CDR3 has 15 residues. Germline values: CDR1 SGHRS, CDR2 YFSETQ. In DNA, the CDR3 is TGCGCCAGCAGCTCAAGGGACAGGGTGCAATCAGCCCCAGCATTT. Amino acids: CASSSRDRVQSAPAF.

This clone has a single count. The CDR3 sequence is CASSFTGSDTQYF. CDR3 sequence (DNA): TGTGCCAGCAGCTTCACAGGGTCAGATACGCAGTATTTT. V gene TRBV11-2 combines with J gene TRBJ2-3; TRBD1 might be the D (6 bases). Trimming removed 3 bases at V and 4 bases at J, with 8 bases between. The CDR3 is 13 amino acids. The germline V gene encodes CDR1 SGHAT and CDR2 FQNNGV. Looking up the rest from reference TRBV11-2 and TRBJ2-3 gives the full variable domain: EAGVAQSPRYKIIEKRQSVAFWCNPISGHATLYWYQQILGQGPKLLIQFQNNGVVDDSQLPKDRFSAERLKGVDSTLKIQPAKLEDSAVYLCASSFTGSDTQYFGPGTRLTVL.

The rearrangement joins TRBV5-1 to TRBJ2-5; 12 nucleotides match TRBD2. The V segment lost 3 bases and the J segment 5 bases; nucleotides outside the gene matches: 5. The CDR3 consists of 15 residues. CDR1 is SGHRS and CDR2 is YFSETQ in the germline V gene. CDR3 region: CASSSLAGGSETQYF. The CDR3 DNA is TGCGCCAGCAGCTCCCTAGCGGGAGGGTCGGAGACCCAGTACTTC.

The chain joins TRBV6-4 to TRBJ2-3; the match to TRBD1 covers 10 bases. Germline lookup yields CDR1 MRHNA and CDR2 SNTAGT. V trimming: 5 bases; J trimming: 6 bases; junction bases outside the gene matches: 5. The CDR3 covers 14 residues. CDR3 nucleotides: TGTGCCAGCAGTTCGGACAGGGGGTCGGATACGCAGTATTTT. Its translation: CASSSDRGSDTQYF.

The chain carries TRBV28 and TRBJ2-1, with 10 bases aligning to TRBD2. Trimming took 9 bases from V and 15 from J; bases not matched to a gene: 8. CDR1 and CDR2 (germline): MDHEN, SYDVKM. The CDR3 extends over 11 amino acids. The CDR3 DNA reads as TGTGCCAGTTCTAGCGGGAGCCGTCTGTTCTTC. It translates to CASSSGSRLFF. Combining the CDR3 with reference TRBV28 and TRBJ2-1 gives the whole variable domain DVKVTQSSRYLVKRTGEKVFLECVQDMDHENMFWYRQDPGLGLRLIYFSYDVKMKEKGDIPEGYSVSREKKERFSLILESASTNQTSMYLCASSSGSRLFFGPGTRLTVL.

The chain employs TRBV7-8 and TRBJ2-1; 10 positions agree with TRBD2. The CDR3 is 18 amino acids. V was clipped by 5 bases and J by 4 bases; unmatched bases: 14. The germline CDR1 and CDR2 sequences are SGHVS and FQNEAQ. CDR3 coding DNA: TGTGCCAGCAGCACAGCCACTCTAGCGGGAGAACCTTACAATGAGCAGTTCTTC. As protein: CASSTATLAGEPYNEQFF.

The rearrangement joins TRBV28 to TRBJ2-2, with D hard to call. This CDR3 has 12 amino acids. Germline loops: CDR1 MDHEN, CDR2 SYDVKM. Between the trimmed V and J ends, which lost 7 bases and 6 bases, there was a span of 9 bases. This chain's CDR3 is CASIGNPGELFF. CDR3 DNA: TGTGCCAGCATCGGTAATCCCGGGGAGCTGTTTTTT.

The CDR3 loop is CASSLQLAGGFTIHEQYF. The CDR3 bases are TGTGCCAGCAGTTTACAGCTAGCGGGAGGTTTTACGATCCACGAGCAGTACTTC. J is TRBJ2-7 and V is TRBV28; 11 bases match TRBD2. CDR3 length equals 18 residues. In germline, CDR1 is MDHEN, CDR2 SYDVKM. V lost 2 bases to trimming and J lost 5 bases; unmatched junction nucleotides: 14. The variable domain in full, with the rest retrieved from reference TRBV28 and TRBJ2-7, is DVKVTQSSRYLVKRTGEKVFLECVQDMDHENMFWYRQDPGLGLRLIYFSYDVKMKEKGDIPEGYSVSREKKERFSLILESASTNQTSMYLCASSLQLAGGFTIHEQYFGPGTRLTVT.

This chain connects TRBV11-3 to TRBJ1-5, with D possibly TRBD1 on 5 matching bases. V was clipped by 5 bases and J by 0 bases, with 23 bases between them. Germline V gene lookup returns CDR1 SGHNT and CDR2 YENEEA. The CDR3 is 19 amino acids. CDR3 loop: CASSLSLGGYGHSNQPQHF. In DNA form, the CDR3 reads TGTGCCAGCAGCCTATCCCTGGGGGGTTACGGGCATAGCAATCAGCCCCAGCATTTT.

The chain carries TRBV7-9 and TRBJ2-3, with 8 bases that match TRBD2. Germline V gene sequence: CDR1 SEHNR, CDR2 FQNEAQ (reference sequence). This CDR3 is 16 amino acids long. The trim removed 5 bases at V and 5 bases at J, leaving 12 bases unmatched. The CDR3 is CASSPPLAGKEDTQYF. In nucleotides, the CDR3 is TGTGCCAGCAGCCCCCCATTAGCGGGGAAGGAAGATACGCAGTATTTT. The full variable domain, completed using reference TRBV7-9 and TRBJ2-3, is DTGVSQNPRHKITKRGQNVTFRCDPISEHNRLYWYRQTLGQGPEFLTYFQNEAQLEKSRLLSDRFSAERPKGSFSTLEIQRTEQGDSAMYLCASSPPLAGKEDTQYFGPGTRLTVL.

This chain links TRBV28 with TRBJ1-1, with 8 bases aligning to TRBD1. V was clipped by 5 bases and J by 3 bases; unmatched bases: 8. This CDR3 has 15 amino acids. Germline-derived CDR1 and CDR2 are MDHEN and SYDVKM. CDR3: CASSLQGAGYTEAFF. The CDR3 DNA sequence: TGTGCCAGCAGTCTCCAGGGGGCAGGGTACACTGAAGCTTTCTTT. The entire variable domain, with the rest obtained from reference TRBV28 and TRBJ1-1, is as follows: DVKVTQSSRYLVKRTGEKVFLECVQDMDHENMFWYRQDPGLGLRLIYFSYDVKMKEKGDIPEGYSVSREKKERFSLILESASTNQTSMYLCASSLQGAGYTEAFFGQGTRLTVV.

The chain combines TRBV2 with TRBJ1-6; D is perhaps TRBD1 (6 bases). The CDR3 has 16 amino acids. Trimming stripped 2 bases from V and 0 bases from J, with 8 bases between. The germline V gene encodes CDR1 SNHLY and CDR2 FYNNEI. CDR3 bases: TGTGCCAGCAGTGAATGGGGGCCCTCCTATAATTCACCCCTCCACTTT. This gives the protein CASSEWGPSYNSPLHF.

This clone was seen a few times. J is TRBJ1-1 and V is TRBV14; 9 bases match TRBD1. The CDR3 contains 17 residues. Germline V CDR1 and CDR2: SGHDN, FVKESK. Trimming removed 3 bases from V and 3 bases from J; junction bases left unmatched: 11. DNA for the CDR3: TGTGCCAGCAGCCAGCCCCAGATACAGGGGGCTTACACTGAAGCTTTCTTT. This gives the protein CASSQPQIQGAYTEAFF.

The genes are TRBV19 and TRBJ1-3; D is unclear. Germline lookup yields CDR1 LNHDA and CDR2 SQIVND (reference sequence). The CDR3 runs 15 residues. V lost 1 base to trimming and J lost 2 bases, with 9 bases between them. The CDR3 spells CASSIAGGTGNTIYF. In DNA form, the CDR3 reads TGTGCCAGTAGTATAGCGGGAGGCACTGGAAACACCATATATTTT.

This clone appeared a single time. The chain is built from TRBV7-3 and TRBJ2-2; a weak D match, TRBD1 (6 bases). This CDR3 has 15 amino acids. Germline CDR1 is SGHTA and CDR2 is FQGTGA. With 1 base removed from V and 0 bases from J, the gap between germline ends came to 6 bases. This CDR3 reads CASSLRTANTGELFF. CDR3 DNA sequence: TGTGCCAGCAGCTTAAGGACAGCGAACACCGGGGAGCTGTTTTTT.

This clone was detected only a few times. The chain has TRBV14 and TRBJ1-1, with TRBD1 matching 7 bases. Per the germline V gene, CDR1 is SGHDN and CDR2 is FVKESK. Trimming took 1 base from V and 10 from J; bases not matched to a gene: 9. The CDR3 extends over 14 amino acids. The CDR3 nucleotides read TGTGCCAGCAGCCAAGGTGGGGGAAAGGGGGCAGCTTTCTTT. This sequence encodes CASSQGGGKGAAFF.

V gene TRBV5-1 combines with J gene TRBJ2-2; 12 nucleotides align to TRBD2. With V trimmed by 2 bases and J by 4 bases, 3 bases remained unmatched. Germline CDR1 reads SGHRS; CDR2 reads YFSETQ. This CDR3 comprises 16 residues. CDR3 loop: CASSLSSGRATGELFF. The CDR3 region has the DNA TGCGCCAGCAGCTTATCTAGCGGGAGGGCCACCGGGGAGCTGTTTTTT.